The sequence of this TCR beta chain was determined in a study of T cell clonotyping in hematopoietic cell transplantation. Study-wide findings and caveats: After transplant, recipient diversity fell while pathologically expanded clonotypes grew through day 180.

Using immunoSEQ multiplex PCR, the repertoire was profiled, and TCRdb retains in-frame clones only, with some absent. The table includes tens of thousands of clones, roughly 94% detected once. Germline CDR1 and CDR2: LGHNA and YNFKEQ. With 2 bases clipped from V and 8 bases from J, the junction kept 12 bases outside the gene matches. The CDR3 consists of 16 residues. On this clone: What it recognizes is unknown.

The chain employs TRBV4-2 and TRBJ1-2; TRBD1 matches at 9 bases. This receptor was obtained from a woman aged 50 to 60 in good health. Some clones in this sample may be carry-over from other donors' samples. The sequencing sample was made of peripheral blood mononuclear cells. CDR3 protein: CASSQSHPGTGSGYTF. The CDR3 coding sequence is TGTGCCAGCAGCCAATCCCATCCCGGGACAGGGAGCGGCTACACCTTC.